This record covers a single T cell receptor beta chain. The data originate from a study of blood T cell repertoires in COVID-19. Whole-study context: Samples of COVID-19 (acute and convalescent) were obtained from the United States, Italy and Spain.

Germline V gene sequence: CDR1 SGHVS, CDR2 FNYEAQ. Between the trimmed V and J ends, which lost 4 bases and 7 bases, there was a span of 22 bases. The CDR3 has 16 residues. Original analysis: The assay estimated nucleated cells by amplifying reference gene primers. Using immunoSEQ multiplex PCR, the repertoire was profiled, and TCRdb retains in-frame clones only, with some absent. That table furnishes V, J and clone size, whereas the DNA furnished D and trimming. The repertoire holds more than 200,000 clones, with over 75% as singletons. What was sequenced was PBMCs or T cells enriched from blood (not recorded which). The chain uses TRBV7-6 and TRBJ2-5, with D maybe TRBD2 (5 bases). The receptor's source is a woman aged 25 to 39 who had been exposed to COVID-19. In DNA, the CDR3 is TGTGCCAGCAGCTCCCTAACGGGCGCCGGCGAGGGGACCCAGTACTTC. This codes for CASSSLTGAGEGTQYF.